One sample yielded the 19 T cell receptor beta chains listed below, sequenced in a study of shared clonotypes between healthy human individuals (dated by TCRdb to 2020 to 2022). Library preparation was by the immunoSEQ multiplex PCR assay. Held by TCRdb, this immuneACCESS table contains in-frame sequences only and omits some clones. Under half of the omission traces to an unresolved V gene where checked; the cause of the rest is unknown. The sample table lists some 480,000 clones, around 79% of them with a count of one. The leading ten clones occupy 10% to 15% of the sample. Sequenced material: PBMCs. The receptors derive from a woman aged 40 to 50 in good health. Some clones in this sample may be carry-over from other donors' samples.

The gene calls are TRBV5-4 and TRBJ2-4, with 8 bases that match TRBD2. Germline CDR1 reads SGHNT; CDR2 reads YYREEE (reference sequence). The CDR3 totals 15 residues. Trimming took 3 bases from V and 9 from J; bases not matched to a gene: 11. The CDR3 DNA reads TGTGCCAGCAGCTCACCGGGGGGGCCCCAGGGCATTCAGTACTTC. Its protein is CASSSPGGPQGIQYF.

The CDR3 protein is CASSLGPGGPNEKLFF. The CDR3 region has the DNA TGTGCCAGCAGCTTAGGACCTGGGGGCCCTAATGAAAAACTGTTTTTT. The V call is TRBV11-2, the J call TRBJ1-4, with TRBD1 as a possible D gene (6 bases). V dropped 1 base and J dropped 3 bases, with 12 bases sitting between them. CDR1 and CDR2 from the germline V gene are SGHAT and FQNNGV. The length of the CDR3 is 16 residues.

This chain joins TRBV11-2 and TRBJ2-7; the match to TRBD1 covers 9 bases. The CDR3 runs 15 residues. CDR1 is SGHAT, CDR2 FQNNGV, per germline. The V segment lost 5 bases and the J segment 0 bases; nucleotides outside the gene matches: 5. The CDR3 here is CASSPGQGPSYEQYF. CDR3 in DNA: TGTGCCAGCAGCCCGGGACAGGGTCCCTCCTACGAGCAGTACTTC.

V is TRBV6-6 and J is TRBJ2-7; tentative D call: TRBD2 (6 bases). Germline V CDR1 and CDR2: MNHNY, SVGAGI (reference sequence). The V gene lost 4 bases and the J gene lost 4 bases, with 14 bases spanning the gap. This CDR3 spans 14 amino acids. In nucleotides, the CDR3 is TGTGCCAGCAGTTTTCGGGCAGGGAGGTACGAGCAGTACTTC. Translating gives CASSFRAGRYEQYF.

The rearrangement links TRBV6-1 to TRBJ2-3; TRBD2 aligns across 12 bases. The V gene end was trimmed by 7 bases and the J gene end by 4 bases; junction bases not matched to a gene: 6. Germline assignment: CDR1 MNHNS and CDR2 SASEGT. There are 15 residues in the CDR3. CDR3 sequence (DNA): TGTGCCAGCACCCTGGGACTAGCGGGCGCAGATACGCAGTATTTT. It yields the protein CASTLGLAGADTQYF.

The rearrangement joins TRBV7-3 to TRBJ2-1, with 8 bases fitting TRBD2. The germline V gene encodes CDR1 SGHTA and CDR2 FQGTGA. The CDR3 is 14 residues long. V was pared by 5 bases and J by 8 bases, with 8 bases of the junction left unmatched. The CDR3 coding sequence is TGTGCCAGCAGCGCCGGGACTAGACTCGATGAGCAGTTCTTC. This encodes CASSAGTRLDEQFF.

The gene calls are TRBV7-8 and TRBJ1-1; 7 bases line up with TRBD1. This CDR3 has 14 residues. From germline, CDR1 is SGHVS and CDR2 FQNEAQ. With 5 bases clipped from V and 2 bases from J, the junction kept 5 bases outside the gene matches. The CDR3 DNA reads as TGTGCCAGCAGCAAACAGGGGAAAAACACTGAAGCTTTCTTT. Translated: CASSKQGKNTEAFF.

The chain uses TRBV2 and TRBJ1-6; D not resolved. Per germline, CDR1 SNHLY and CDR2 FYNNEI. This CDR3 has 13 residues. V gave up 3 bases and J gave up 10 bases, with 10 bases separating them. The CDR3 loop is CASSEVAGSPLHF. In DNA form, the CDR3 reads TGTGCCAGCAGTGAGGTTGCTGGATCACCCCTCCACTTT.

J is TRBJ2-7 and V is TRBV6-1; 7 nucleotides line up with TRBD1. This CDR3 contains 15 residues. Germline V gives CDR1 MNHNS, CDR2 SASEGT. Trimming cost V 6 bases and J 2 bases; bases outside gene matches: 10. The CDR3 loop reads CASRSGQKNPYEQYF. In DNA form, the CDR3 reads TGTGCCAGCAGGTCGGGACAGAAAAACCCCTACGAGCAGTACTTC.

This chain joins TRBV7-8 and TRBJ1-1, with 12 bases lining up with TRBD1. Germline lookup yields CDR1 SGHVS and CDR2 FQNEAQ. Unmatched junction bases numbered 7, after V lost 6 bases and J lost 8 bases. The CDR3 has 14 amino acids. CDR3 bases: TGTGCCAGCAGGCCCCGAGGGACAGGGGGCGAAGCTTTCTTT. It specifies CASRPRGTGGEAFF.

The chain recombines TRBV7-6 with TRBJ1-1; D uncertain. Trimming took 2 bases from V and 2 from J, leaving 12 bases between them. This CDR3 is 15 amino acids long. Germline V lookup: CDR1 SGHVS, CDR2 FNYEAQ. The CDR3 DNA reads as TGTGCCAGCAGCTTAAGGTACAGCTTTAACACTGAAGCTTTCTTT. This gives the protein CASSLRYSFNTEAFF. Based on the CDR3 plus reference TRBV7-6 and TRBJ1-1, the full variable domain is GAGVSQSPRYKVTKRGQDVALRCDPISGHVSLYWYRQALGQGPEFLTYFNYEAQQDKSGLPNDRFSAERPEGSISTLTIQRTEQRDSAMYRCASSLRYSFNTEAFFGQGTRLTVV.

V is TRBV7-7 and J is TRBJ2-2; perhaps TRBD2 as D (5 bases). Germline V gene sequence: CDR1 SSHAT, CDR2 FNYEAQ (reference sequence). The CDR3 extends over 14 amino acids. The V and J ends lost 6 bases and 3 bases respectively, with 11 bases between them. CDR3 amino acids: CASSERVDTGELFF. The CDR3 DNA reads as TGTGCCAGCAGTGAGAGGGTGGACACCGGGGAGCTGTTTTTT.

Points on this clone: Its ends do not fully match the called genes, so a read error is possible. The rearrangement joins TRBV2 to TRBJ2-6; the match to TRBD2 covers 9 bases. Per germline, CDR1 SNHLY and CDR2 FYNNEI. The length of the CDR3 is 16 residues. The CDR3 DNA reads as TGTGCCAGCAGAGCTAGCGGGATAGAAGGGGCCAACGTCCTGGCTTTC. Translating it yields CASRASGIEGANVLAF.

In this sample, this clone turned up a few times. The chain employs TRBV6-5 and TRBJ2-7; 11 bases line up with TRBD1. The CDR3 runs 13 residues. Trimming cost V 8 bases and J 6 bases; bases outside gene matches: 6. CDR1 and CDR2 from the germline V gene are MNHEY and SVGAGI. The CDR3: CASRGQGAFEQYF. In DNA, the CDR3 is TGTGCCAGCCGAGGACAGGGGGCTTTCGAGCAGTACTTC.

This chain uses TRBV5-4 with TRBJ2-3; 9 bases fit TRBD2. Trimming took 0 bases from V and 6 from J; bases not matched to a gene: 2. CDR3 length equals 14 residues. The germline CDR1 and CDR2 sequences are SGHNT and YYREEE (reference sequence). The CDR3 region has the DNA TGTGCCAGCAGCTTGGTAGCGGGAGAGGATACGCAGTATTTT. This encodes CASSLVAGEDTQYF.

This clone was seen just once. This chain joins TRBV5-4 and TRBJ2-5; no clear D gene. The CDR3 contains 15 residues. Germline V CDR1 and CDR2: SGHNT, YYREEE (reference sequence). Trimming stripped 2 bases from V and 1 base from J, with 12 bases between. Here the CDR3 DNA reads TGTGCCAGCAGCTTAGCCGGAGTTCCCCAAGAGACCCAGTACTTC. The encoded protein is CASSLAGVPQETQYF. The entire variable domain, with the rest obtained from reference TRBV5-4 and TRBJ2-5, is as follows: ETGVTQSPTHLIKTRGQQVTLRCSSQSGHNTVSWYQQALGQGPQFIFQYYREEENGRGNFPPRFSGLQFPNYSSELNVNALELDDSALYLCASSLAGVPQETQYFGPGTRLLVL.

The chain combines TRBV2 with TRBJ1-2; possible D gene TRBD1, 5 bases. The CDR3 sequence is 15 residues long. V was shortened by 7 bases and J by 5 bases, with 20 bases between the two germline ends. CDR1 is SNHLY, CDR2 FYNNEI, per germline. This chain's CDR3 is CASTSGPNKIYGYTF. CDR3 bases: TGTGCCAGCACCTCGGGACCCAACAAAATTTATGGCTACACCTTC.

This chain uses TRBV29-1 with TRBJ2-2, with 8 bases matching TRBD1. The CDR3 runs 16 residues. The V segment lost 4 bases and the J segment 2 bases; nucleotides outside the gene matches: 9. CDR1 is SQVTM and CDR2 is ANQGSEA in the germline V gene. The CDR3 DNA sequence: TGCAGCGTTGCCCCCAGGCAGGGGGCAAACACCGGGGAGCTGTTTTTT. It is translated as CSVAPRQGANTGELFF.

V is TRBV30 and J is TRBJ2-1, with D perhaps TRBD2 (5 bases). Trimming took off 3 bases at V and 6 bases at J, with 12 bases between the two ends. Germline CDR1 GTSNPN, CDR2 SVGIG (reference sequence). The CDR3 length is 13 residues. CDR3 sequence reads: CAWSGIGGNEQFF. Written as DNA, the CDR3 is TGTGCCTGGAGCGGGATAGGCGGCAATGAGCAGTTCTTC.